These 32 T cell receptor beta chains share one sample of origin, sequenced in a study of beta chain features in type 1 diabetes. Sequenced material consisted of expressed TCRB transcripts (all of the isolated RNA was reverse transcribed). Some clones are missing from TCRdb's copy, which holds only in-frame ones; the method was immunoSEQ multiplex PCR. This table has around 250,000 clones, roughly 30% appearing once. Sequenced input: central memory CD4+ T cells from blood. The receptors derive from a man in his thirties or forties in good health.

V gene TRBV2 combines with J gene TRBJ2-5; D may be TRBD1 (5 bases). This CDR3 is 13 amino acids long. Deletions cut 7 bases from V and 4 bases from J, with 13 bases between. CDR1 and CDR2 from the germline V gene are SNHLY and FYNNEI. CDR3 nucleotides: TGTGCCAGCATGGCGGCTAGGGGAGAGACCCAGTACTTC. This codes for CASMAARGETQYF.

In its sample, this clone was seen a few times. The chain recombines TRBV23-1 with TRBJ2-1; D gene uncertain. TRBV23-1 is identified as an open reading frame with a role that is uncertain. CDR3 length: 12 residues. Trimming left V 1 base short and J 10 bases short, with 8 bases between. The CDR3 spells CASSQFRVEQFF. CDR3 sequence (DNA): TGCGCCAGCAGTCAATTTCGGGTAGAGCAGTTCTTC.

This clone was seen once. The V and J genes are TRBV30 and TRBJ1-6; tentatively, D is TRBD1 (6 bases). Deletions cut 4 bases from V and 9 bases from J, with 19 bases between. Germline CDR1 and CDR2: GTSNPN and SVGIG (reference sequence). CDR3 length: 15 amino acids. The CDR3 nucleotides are TGTGCCTGGACTGCTAAGGGACACCTAGGTTCACCCCTCCACTTT. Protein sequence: CAWTAKGHLGSPLHF.

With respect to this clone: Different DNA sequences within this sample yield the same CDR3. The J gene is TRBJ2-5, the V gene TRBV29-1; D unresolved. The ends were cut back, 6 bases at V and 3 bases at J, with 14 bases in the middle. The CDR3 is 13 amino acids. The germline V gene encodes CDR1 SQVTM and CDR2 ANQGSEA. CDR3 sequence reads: CSVSLGSKETQYF. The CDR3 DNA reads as TGCAGCGTGTCCCTGGGTTCGAAAGAGACCCAGTACTTC. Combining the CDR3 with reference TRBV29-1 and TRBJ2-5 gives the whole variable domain SAVISQKPSRDICQRGTSLTIQCQVDSQVTMMFWYRQQPGQSLTLIATANQGSEATYESGFVIDKFPISRPNLTFSTLTVSNMSPEDSSIYLCSVSLGSKETQYFGPGTRLLVL.

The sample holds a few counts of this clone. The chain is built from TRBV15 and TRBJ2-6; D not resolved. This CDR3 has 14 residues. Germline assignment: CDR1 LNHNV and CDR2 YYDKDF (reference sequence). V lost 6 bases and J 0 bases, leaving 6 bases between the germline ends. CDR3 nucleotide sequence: TGTGCCACCAGAAGTGCCTCTGGGGCCAACGTCCTGACTTTC. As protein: CATRSASGANVLTF.

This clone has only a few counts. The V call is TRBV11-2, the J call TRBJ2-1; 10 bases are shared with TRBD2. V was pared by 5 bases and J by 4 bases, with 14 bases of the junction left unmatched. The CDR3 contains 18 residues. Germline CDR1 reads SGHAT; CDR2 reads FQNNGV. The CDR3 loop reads CASSTRPSTSGIYNEQFF. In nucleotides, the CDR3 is TGTGCCAGCAGCACCCGCCCCTCCACTAGCGGGATATACAATGAGCAGTTCTTC. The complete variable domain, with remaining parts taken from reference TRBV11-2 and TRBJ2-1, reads EAGVAQSPRYKIIEKRQSVAFWCNPISGHATLYWYQQILGQGPKLLIQFQNNGVVDDSQLPKDRFSAERLKGVDSTLKIQPAKLEDSAVYLCASSTRPSTSGIYNEQFFGPGTRLTVL.

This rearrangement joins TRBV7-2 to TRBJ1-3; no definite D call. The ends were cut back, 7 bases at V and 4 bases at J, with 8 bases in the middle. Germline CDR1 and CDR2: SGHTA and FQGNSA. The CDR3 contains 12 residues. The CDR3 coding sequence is TGTGCCAGCATGGCAGACGGAAACACCATATATTTT. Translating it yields CASMADGNTIYF.

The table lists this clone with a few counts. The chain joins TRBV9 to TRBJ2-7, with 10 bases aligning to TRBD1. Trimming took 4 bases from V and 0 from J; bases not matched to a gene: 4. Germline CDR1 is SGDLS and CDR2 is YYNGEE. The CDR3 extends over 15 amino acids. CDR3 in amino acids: CASSPRQGASYEQYF. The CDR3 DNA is TGTGCCAGCAGCCCGAGACAGGGGGCCTCCTACGAGCAGTACTTC.

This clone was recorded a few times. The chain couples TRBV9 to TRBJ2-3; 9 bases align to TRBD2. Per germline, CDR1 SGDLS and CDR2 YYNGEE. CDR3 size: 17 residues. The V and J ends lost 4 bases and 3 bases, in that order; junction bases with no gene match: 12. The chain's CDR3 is CASSPSGVAGVTDTQYF. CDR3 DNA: TGTGCCAGCAGCCCTTCGGGGGTAGCGGGAGTGACAGATACGCAGTATTTT.

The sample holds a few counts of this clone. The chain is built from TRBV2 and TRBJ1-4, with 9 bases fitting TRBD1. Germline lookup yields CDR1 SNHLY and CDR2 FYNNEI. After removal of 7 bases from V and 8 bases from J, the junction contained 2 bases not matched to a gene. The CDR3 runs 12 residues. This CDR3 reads CASKGQGEKLFF. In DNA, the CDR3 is TGTGCCAGCAAAGGACAGGGGGAAAAACTGTTTTTT.

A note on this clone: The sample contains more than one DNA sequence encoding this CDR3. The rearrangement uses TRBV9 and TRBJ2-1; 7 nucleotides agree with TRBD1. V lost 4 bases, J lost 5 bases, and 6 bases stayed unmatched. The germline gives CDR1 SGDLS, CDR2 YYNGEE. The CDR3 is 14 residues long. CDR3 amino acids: CASSLRDRNNEQFF. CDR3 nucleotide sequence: TGTGCCAGCAGCCTCCGGGACAGAAACAATGAGCAGTTCTTC.

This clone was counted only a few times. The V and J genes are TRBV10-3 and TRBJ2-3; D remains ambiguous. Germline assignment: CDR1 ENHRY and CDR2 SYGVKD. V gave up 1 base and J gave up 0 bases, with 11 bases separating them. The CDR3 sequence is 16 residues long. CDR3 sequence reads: CAISELKTFSTDTQYF. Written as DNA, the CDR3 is TGTGCCATCAGTGAGTTAAAGACATTTAGCACAGATACGCAGTATTTT.

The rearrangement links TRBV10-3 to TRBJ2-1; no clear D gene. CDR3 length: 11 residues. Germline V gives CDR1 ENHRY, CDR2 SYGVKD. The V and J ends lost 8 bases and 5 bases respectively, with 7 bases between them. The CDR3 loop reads CAIQTNNEQFF. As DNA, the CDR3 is TGTGCCATCCAGACCAACAATGAGCAGTTCTTC.

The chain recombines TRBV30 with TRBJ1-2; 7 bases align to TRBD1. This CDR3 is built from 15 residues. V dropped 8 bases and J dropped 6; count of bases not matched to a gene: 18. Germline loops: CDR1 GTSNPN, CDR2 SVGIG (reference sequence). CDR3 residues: CARKRRQGLLDGYTF. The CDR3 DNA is TGTGCCCGTAAGCGTCGACAGGGATTACTCGATGGCTACACCTTC.

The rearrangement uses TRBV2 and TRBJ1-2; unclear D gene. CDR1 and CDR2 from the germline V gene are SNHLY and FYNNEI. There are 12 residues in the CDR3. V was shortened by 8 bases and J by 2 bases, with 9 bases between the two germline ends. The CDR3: CASQRINYGYTF. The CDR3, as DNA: TGTGCCAGCCAACGGATAAACTATGGCTACACCTTC.

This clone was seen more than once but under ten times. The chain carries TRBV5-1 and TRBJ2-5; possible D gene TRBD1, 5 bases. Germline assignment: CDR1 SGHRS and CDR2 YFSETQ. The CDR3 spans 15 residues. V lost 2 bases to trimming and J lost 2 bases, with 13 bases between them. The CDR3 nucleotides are TGCGCCAGCAGCTTCGGCAGGGCGATACAAGAGACCCAGTACTTC. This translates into CASSFGRAIQETQYF.

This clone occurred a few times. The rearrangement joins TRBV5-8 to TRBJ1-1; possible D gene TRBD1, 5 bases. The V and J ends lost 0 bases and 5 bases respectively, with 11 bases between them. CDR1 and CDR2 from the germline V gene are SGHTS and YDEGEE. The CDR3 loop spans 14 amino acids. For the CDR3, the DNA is TGTGCCAGCAGCTTGGCCCAGGGTATAACTGAAGCTTTCTTT. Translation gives CASSLAQGITEAFF.

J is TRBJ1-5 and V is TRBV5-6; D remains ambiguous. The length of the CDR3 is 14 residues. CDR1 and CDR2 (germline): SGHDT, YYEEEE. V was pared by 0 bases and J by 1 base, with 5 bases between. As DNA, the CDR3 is TGTGCCAGCAGCTTGGTCGGGAGCAATCAGCCCCAGCATTTT. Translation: CASSLVGSNQPQHF.

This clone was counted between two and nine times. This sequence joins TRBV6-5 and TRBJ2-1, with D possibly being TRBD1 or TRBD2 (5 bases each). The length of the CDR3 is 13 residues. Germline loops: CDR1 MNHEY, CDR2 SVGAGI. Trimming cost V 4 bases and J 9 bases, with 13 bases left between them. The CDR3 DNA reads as TGTGCCAGCAGTTCTACCGGGGCGGGTGAGCAGTTCTTC. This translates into CASSSTGAGEQFF.

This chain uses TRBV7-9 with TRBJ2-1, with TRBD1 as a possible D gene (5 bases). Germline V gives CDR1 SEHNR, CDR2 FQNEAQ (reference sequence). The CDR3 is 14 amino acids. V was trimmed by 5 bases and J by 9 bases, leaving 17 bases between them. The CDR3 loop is CASSTNPQAPEQFF. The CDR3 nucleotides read TGTGCCAGCAGCACGAACCCACAGGCTCCTGAGCAGTTCTTC.

The CDR3 is CASSETPIQYF. The CDR3 nucleotides read TGTGCCAGCAGTGAAACCCCGATTCAGTACTTC. V gene TRBV7-9 combines with J gene TRBJ2-4; D remains unclear. Germline assignment: CDR1 SEHNR and CDR2 FQNEAQ (reference sequence). The CDR3 covers 11 residues. V was cut by 6 bases and J by 10 bases, with 10 bases left in between.

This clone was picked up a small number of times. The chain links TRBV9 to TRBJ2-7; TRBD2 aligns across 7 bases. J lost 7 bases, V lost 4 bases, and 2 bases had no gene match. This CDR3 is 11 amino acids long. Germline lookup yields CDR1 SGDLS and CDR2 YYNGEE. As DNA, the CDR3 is TGTGCCAGCAGCTCCGGGGGGGAGCAGTACTTC. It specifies CASSSGGEQYF.

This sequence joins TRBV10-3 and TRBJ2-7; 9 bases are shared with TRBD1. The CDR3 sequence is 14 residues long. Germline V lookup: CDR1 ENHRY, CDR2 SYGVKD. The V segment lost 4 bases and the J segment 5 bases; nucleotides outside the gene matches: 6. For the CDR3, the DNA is TGTGCCATCAGTGCCGGACAGGGGAGAAACGAGCAGTACTTC. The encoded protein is CAISAGQGRNEQYF.

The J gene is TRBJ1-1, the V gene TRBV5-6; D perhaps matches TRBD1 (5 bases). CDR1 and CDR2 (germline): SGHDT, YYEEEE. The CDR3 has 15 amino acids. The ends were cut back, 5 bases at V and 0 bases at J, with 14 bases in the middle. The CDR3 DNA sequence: TGTGCCAGCAGTACACCGGGACCGATGAACACTGAAGCTTTCTTT. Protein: CASSTPGPMNTEAFF.

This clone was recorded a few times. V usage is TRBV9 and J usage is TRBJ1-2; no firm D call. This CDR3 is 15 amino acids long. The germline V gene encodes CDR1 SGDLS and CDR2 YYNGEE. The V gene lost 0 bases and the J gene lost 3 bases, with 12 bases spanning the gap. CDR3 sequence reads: CASSVAPLDDYGYTF. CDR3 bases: TGTGCCAGCAGCGTAGCGCCCCTGGATGACTATGGCTACACCTTC. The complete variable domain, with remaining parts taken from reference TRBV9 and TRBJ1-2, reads DSGVTQTPKHLITATGQRVTLRCSPRSGDLSVYWYQQSLDQGLQFLIQYYNGEERAKGNILERFSAQQFPDLHSELNLSSLELGDSALYFCASSVAPLDDYGYTFGSGTRLTVV.

The CDR3 DNA follows: TGTGCCTGGAGTCGGCAGGACAGGGACACCAATGAGCAGTTCTTC. It is translated as CAWSRQDRDTNEQFF. The chain links TRBV30 to TRBJ2-1; 8 nucleotides match TRBD1. This CDR3 comprises 15 residues. Per germline, CDR1 GTSNPN and CDR2 SVGIG (reference sequence). V gave up 2 bases and J gave up 6 bases; unmatched junction bases: 9.

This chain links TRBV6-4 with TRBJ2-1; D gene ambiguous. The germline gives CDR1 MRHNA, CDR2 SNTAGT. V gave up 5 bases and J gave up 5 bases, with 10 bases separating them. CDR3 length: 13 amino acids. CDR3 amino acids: CASSTGLNNEQFF. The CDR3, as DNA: TGTGCCAGCAGTACGGGCCTTAACAATGAGCAGTTCTTC.

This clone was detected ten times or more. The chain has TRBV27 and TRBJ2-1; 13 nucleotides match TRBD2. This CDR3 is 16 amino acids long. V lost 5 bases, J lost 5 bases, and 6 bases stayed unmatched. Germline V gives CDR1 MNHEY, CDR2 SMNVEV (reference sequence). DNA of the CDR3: TGTGCCAGCAGTCCTTCCGGGACTAGCGGGAACAATGAGCAGTTCTTC. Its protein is CASSPSGTSGNNEQFF.

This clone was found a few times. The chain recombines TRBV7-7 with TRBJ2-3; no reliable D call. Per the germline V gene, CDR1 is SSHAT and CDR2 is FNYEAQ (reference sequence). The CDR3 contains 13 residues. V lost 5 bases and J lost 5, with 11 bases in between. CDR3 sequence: CASSLRHGDTQYF. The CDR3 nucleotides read TGTGCCAGCAGCCTTCGTCACGGAGATACGCAGTATTTT.

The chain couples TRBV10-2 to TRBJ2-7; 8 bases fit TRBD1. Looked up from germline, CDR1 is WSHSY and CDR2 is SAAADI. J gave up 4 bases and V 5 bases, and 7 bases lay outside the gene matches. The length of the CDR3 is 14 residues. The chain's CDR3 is CASSSQGAQYEQYF. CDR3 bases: TGCGCCAGCAGTTCGCAGGGGGCGCAGTACGAGCAGTACTTC.

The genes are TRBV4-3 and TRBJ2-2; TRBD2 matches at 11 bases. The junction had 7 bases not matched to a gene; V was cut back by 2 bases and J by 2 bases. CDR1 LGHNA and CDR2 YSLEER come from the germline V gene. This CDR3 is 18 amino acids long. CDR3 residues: CASSQSVLAGGNTGELFF. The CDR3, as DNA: TGCGCCAGCAGCCAATCTGTCCTAGCGGGAGGTAACACCGGGGAGCTGTTTTTT.

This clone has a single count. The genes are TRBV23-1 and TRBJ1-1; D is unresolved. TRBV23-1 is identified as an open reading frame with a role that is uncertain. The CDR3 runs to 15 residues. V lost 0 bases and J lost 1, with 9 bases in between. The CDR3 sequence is CASSQSWRENTEAFF. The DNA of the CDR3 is TGCGCCAGCAGTCAATCGTGGCGGGAGAACACTGAAGCTTTCTTT.